This T cell receptor beta chain was found in a study of PD-1 blockade in classical Hodgkin lymphoma. Here immunoSEQ multiplex PCR was the method, and the copy in TCRdb shows in-frame clones only, minus some. The table shows about 50,000 clones, with around 74% occurring only once. This clone has only a few counts. The sample's time point: cycle 4 day 1 (C4D1), after five to seven weeks of nivolumab. All patients relapsed after autologous stem cell transplantation, and brentuximab vedotin exposure varied. The starting material was peripheral blood mononuclear cells (PBMCs), obtained before the fourth cycle of nivolumab. The source of this sequence is a human donor with classical Hodgkin lymphoma.

This chain's CDR3 is CASRRESRTGELFF. CDR3 DNA sequence: TGTGCCAGCAGGCGGGAGAGTCGCACCGGGGAGCTGTTTTTT. V and J are TRBV11-2 and TRBJ2-2, with TRBD2 matching over 7 bases. The CDR3 has 14 amino acids. Germline V gives CDR1 SGHAT, CDR2 FQNNGV. Germline trimming cut 6 bases from V and 4 bases from J; bases unmatched to any gene: 5. Full variable domain (missing parts from reference TRBV11-2 and TRBJ2-2): EAGVAQSPRYKIIEKRQSVAFWCNPISGHATLYWYQQILGQGPKLLIQFQNNGVVDDSQLPKDRFSAERLKGVDSTLKIQPAKLEDSAVYLCASRRESRTGELFFGEGSRLTVL.